A single T cell receptor beta chain is shown here with its context. The data stem from a study of radiation and T cells in renal cell carcinoma. The time point is: blood 4 weeks post-SBRT, at nephrectomy. The sample's treatment: 15 Gy SBRT to primary tumor, nephrectomy 4 weeks later. Produced via immunoSEQ multiplex PCR; TCRdb's table is partial and in-frame only. The sample records roughly 100,000 clones, 84% being singletons. The source material was blood, sampled from a patient whose treatment included radiotherapy and nephrectomy. This TCR was sampled from a man aged 60 to 75 with renal cell carcinoma.

Here the CDR3 reads CASSPDPADNEQFF. CDR3 DNA: TGTGCCAGCAGCCCTGACCCGGCCGACAATGAGCAGTTCTTC. The rearrangement uses TRBV7-9 and TRBJ2-1; D not certain. Trimming took 5 bases from V and 5 from J, leaving 13 bases between them. This CDR3 is built from 14 residues. The germline gives CDR1 SEHNR, CDR2 FQNEAQ (reference sequence).